This T cell receptor (beta chain) was recorded in a study of OX40 agonist ivuxolimab in advanced cancers. Study-wide context: Ivuxolimab was a fully human IgG2 agonistic monoclonal antibody targeting the costimulatory receptor OX40 (CD134). Intravenous ivuxolimab was administered to patients every 2 weeks at six dose levels: 0.01, 0.1, 0.3, 1.5, 3 and 10 mg/kg. Patients were allowed to have had prior anti-PD-1, anti-PD-L1 or anti-CTLA-4 therapy, and 40% to 45% of the dose-escalation patients had previously received checkpoint inhibitors. Of the roughly 54 patients in dose escalation, 19 had hepatocellular carcinoma, about 15 had melanoma, 9 had renal cell carcinoma and 9 had head and neck cancer. Partial responses were achieved by three dose-escalation patients, of whom one had hepatocellular carcinoma and two had cutaneous melanoma. The point of sequencing TCRbeta in the periphery was to test whether ivuxolimab changed TCR sequence diversity and drove clonal T-cell expansion. In the dose-escalation cohort, more than 75% of patients were male, and the mean age was roughly 60 years, with a range of 23 to 79. The paper covers the monotherapy dose-escalation part of the phase I ivuxolimab trial, which included N ≈ 50 patients. Broader findings and caveats from the paper: Low levels of normalized T-cell clonal expansion were also seen in some patients who did not respond. The antigen specificity of the peripheral T cells that underwent clonal expansion was not determined. At doses from 0.1 to 3.0 mg/kg, clonal expansion was seen in both CD4+ and CD8+ blood T cells between baseline and week 6. Partial responders in the 0.1-3.0 mg/kg groups had among the lowest normalized peripheral clonal expansion, especially among CD8+ T cells. After ivuxolimab, CD8+ T cells had more expanded clones than CD4+ T cells on average.

Patients with a history of autoimmune disease or receiving systemic immunosuppression were excluded from the trial. Peripheral blood for TCR sequencing was collected from all dose cohorts at baseline, on cycle 4 day 1, and on cycle 7 day 1. The samples were drawn from a first-in-human, open-label, multicenter phase I dose-escalation trial of ivuxolimab. The trial enrolled adults with locally advanced or metastatic head and neck squamous cell, hepatocellular, melanoma or renal cell carcinoma. Before TCR sequencing, CD4+ T cells and CD8+ T cells were sorted from peripheral blood as separate populations. As encoded in the germline V gene (reference sequence), CDR1 is GTSNPN while CDR2 is SVGIG. The CDR3 has 13 amino acids, counting the end cysteine and phenylalanine. Left in the record is the CDR3 DNA by itself, 39 bases read in frame from the first base. V is shortened by 3 bases, J by 0 bases, and the region joining them spans 6 bases.

Genomic DNA was extracted from sorted cells for sequencing of the TCRbeta CDR3 region. The immunoSEQ Assay was used for sequencing of TCRbeta CDR3 regions. In TCRdb, the immuneACCESS table is reduced to in-frame sequences with V and J assigned. These tables do not hold every clone; where another copy was compared, an unresolved V gene accounts for under half, and the others remain unexplained. The sample records approximately 68,000 clones, roughly four fifths of which are singletons. The ten most abundant clones make up around 6.7% of the sample. Notes on this clone: There is no known antigen for this receptor. No qualities accompany the bases; no much larger clone lies one base away.

Specimen: CD4+ or CD8+ T cells sorted from blood, collected in a trial of the OX40 agonist ivuxolimab. This TCR came from an adult with an advanced solid tumor such as melanoma, head and neck, liver or kidney cancer. This receptor chain uses TRBV30 and TRBJ1-5; the D gene cannot be named for sure. The CDR3 region has the sequence CAWSLHSNQPQHF. The DNA sequence is as follows: TGTGCCTGGAGCCTCCATAGCAATCAGCCCCAGCATTTT. The CDR3, completed at both ends by the reference TRBV30 and TRBJ1-5 genes, gives the full variable domain SQTIHQWPATLVQPVGSPLSLECTVEGTSNPNLYWYRQAAGRGLQLLFYSVGIGQISSEVPQNLSASRPQDRQFILSSKKLLLSDSGFYLCAWSLHSNQPQHFGDGTRLSIL.